Presented here are 24 T cell receptor beta chains from one specimen sequenced in a study of CD8 T cells in ankylosing spondylitis. These receptors have no identified antigens. The study's findings and limits: Made up of eight highly homologous variants, a TCR beta motif appeared characteristic of ankylosing spondylitis blood.

MiXCR, run by TCRdb on the 5' RACE reads, gives a single entry per CDR3 protein. This table has 500,000 or so distinct CDR3 sequences, 5.3% appearing once. The sample taken for sequencing was blood, either unsorted or a sorted T cell fraction (not recorded which). All receptors come from a male donor with ankylosing spondylitis.

The J gene is TRBJ2-5, the V gene TRBV20-1; TRBD2 aligns across 8 bases. With V trimmed by 5 bases and J by 4 bases, 12 bases remained unmatched. The CDR3 length is 15 residues. Germline lookup yields CDR1 DFQATT and CDR2 SNEGSKA (reference sequence). CDR3 region: CSAFAKSGSRETQYF. CDR3 sequence (DNA): TGCAGTGCTTTTGCAAAGAGCGGGAGTAGAGAGACCCAGTACTTC.

The J gene is TRBJ2-5, the V gene TRBV28; D gene uncertain. The CDR3 is 14 amino acids. Germline V gene sequence: CDR1 MDHEN, CDR2 SYDVKM. Trimming left V 1 base short and J 1 base short, with 7 bases between. This chain's CDR3 is CASSLFRLQETQYF. CDR3 nucleotide sequence: TGTGCCAGCAGTTTATTTCGCCTCCAAGAGACCCAGTACTTC. The whole variable domain, filled in from reference TRBV28 and TRBJ2-5, reads DVKVTQSSRYLVKRTGEKVFLECVQDMDHENMFWYRQDPGLGLRLIYFSYDVKMKEKGDIPEGYSVSREKKERFSLILESASTNQTSMYLCASSLFRLQETQYFGPGTRLLVL.

Many counts were recorded for this clonotype. The gene calls are TRBV27 and TRBJ2-7; 11 positions match TRBD1. Per germline, CDR1 MNHEY and CDR2 SMNVEV (reference sequence). V was pared by 5 bases and J by 0 bases, with 3 bases of the junction left unmatched. The CDR3 covers 15 residues. Here the CDR3 DNA reads TGTGCCAGCAGTATCGGGACAGGGGGCTCCTACGAGCAGTACTTC. The encoded protein is CASSIGTGGSYEQYF.

This clonotype has only a few counts. The genes are TRBV4-1 and TRBJ2-5; 7 bases fit TRBD1. The CDR3 has 15 amino acids. Germline V gene data show CDR1 as MGHRA and CDR2 as YSYEKL. With 1 base clipped from V and 3 bases from J, the junction kept 5 bases outside the gene matches. In DNA, the CDR3 is TGCGCCAGCAGCCAAGCAGACAGGGATGAAGAGACCCAGTACTTC. This codes for CASSQADRDEETQYF.

This clonotype was found many times. The rearrangement joins TRBV20-1 to TRBJ1-2; 11 nucleotides align to TRBD1. V was pared by 0 bases and J by 7 bases, with 7 bases of the junction left unmatched. The CDR3 spans 15 residues. Germline V gene sequence: CDR1 DFQATT, CDR2 SNEGSKA (reference sequence). The CDR3 is CSARDFGQGARGYTF. The CDR3 nucleotides are TGCAGTGCTAGAGATTTTGGACAGGGGGCGCGTGGCTACACCTTC.

This clonotype has a count of ten or more. The DNA for the CDR3 is TGTGCCAGCAGCGACCTGGGACTAGCGGGAGTTAGCGACAATGAGCAGTTCTTC. Its translation: CASSDLGLAGVSDNEQFF. The V and J genes are TRBV25-1 and TRBJ2-1; 14 bases align to TRBD2. The germline V gene encodes CDR1 MGHDK and CDR2 SYGVNS. CDR3 size: 18 residues. Trimming at V came to 6 bases and at J to 5 bases, leaving 12 bases not matched to a gene.

There are a few counts of this clonotype. The V gene is TRBV27, the J gene TRBJ2-7; D ambiguous. CDR3 length: 13 residues. Germline assignment: CDR1 MNHEY and CDR2 SMNVEV (reference sequence). The V and J ends lost 9 bases and 4 bases respectively, with 16 bases between them. The CDR3 nucleotides are TGTGCCAGTCACCCTTCGCTGGGATACGAGCAGTACTTC. Encoded protein: CASHPSLGYEQYF.

Many counts were recorded for this clonotype. The chain has TRBV5-1 and TRBJ2-2; possibly TRBD2 for D (5 bases). Germline CDR1 reads SGHRS; CDR2 reads YFSETQ. This CDR3 region has 14 residues. Trimming removed 5 bases at V and 5 bases at J, with 13 bases between. CDR3 coding DNA: TGCGCCAGCAGACCTATCACGGGGACCGGGGAGCTGTTTTTT. Its protein is CASRPITGTGELFF.

This clonotype appeared many times. J is TRBJ2-5 and V is TRBV10-3, with D perhaps TRBD2 (5 bases). The ends were cut back, 4 bases at V and 1 base at J, with 10 bases in the middle. The CDR3 extends over 14 amino acids. The germline V gene has CDR1 ENHRY and CDR2 SYGVKD. CDR3 nucleotide sequence: TGTGCCATCAGTGTCACCGGGATCCAAGAGACCCAGTACTTC. It yields the protein CAISVTGIQETQYF.

This clonotype was detected ten times or more. The chain is built from TRBV5-1 and TRBJ2-3, with 7 bases fitting TRBD2. This CDR3 contains 15 residues. CDR1 and CDR2 from the germline V gene are SGHRS and YFSETQ. Unmatched junction bases numbered 6, after V lost 3 bases and J lost 2 bases. The CDR3 region is CASSSGGTYTDTQYF. CDR3 DNA sequence: TGCGCCAGCAGCTCCGGGGGGACTTACACAGATACGCAGTATTTT.

This clonotype has a count of ten or more. The J gene is TRBJ1-1, the V gene TRBV7-8; no clear D gene. V was trimmed by 5 bases and J by 0 bases, leaving 13 bases between them. Germline loops: CDR1 SGHVS, CDR2 FQNEAQ. This CDR3 has 15 residues. The CDR3: CASSHRRVMNTEAFF. CDR3 in DNA: TGTGCCAGCAGCCACCGTAGGGTTATGAACACTGAAGCTTTCTTT.

This clonotype has a count of ten or more. The chain employs TRBV28 and TRBJ2-1, with a weak D call TRBD1 (6 bases). The germline V gene encodes CDR1 MDHEN and CDR2 SYDVKM. The CDR3 spans 14 residues. Trimming pared 6 bases from V and 4 bases from J, leaving 13 bases between. CDR3 DNA: TGTGCCAGCAGCCTTTACGGACAGTACAATGAGCAGTTCTTC. Its protein product is CASSLYGQYNEQFF.

Many counts were recorded for this clonotype. The rearrangement uses TRBV20-1 and TRBJ1-3; D call uncertain. Germline V gene data show CDR1 as DFQATT and CDR2 as SNEGSKA (reference sequence). This CDR3 contains 14 residues. Deletions cut 4 bases from V and 1 base from J, with 11 bases between. CDR3 amino acids: CSAIPRSSGNTIYF. The DNA for the CDR3 is TGCAGTGCTATCCCAAGGTCATCTGGAAACACCATATATTTT.

In its sample, this clonotype was seen many times. V gene TRBV7-9 combines with J gene TRBJ1-2, with TRBD1 matching over 7 bases. There are 16 residues in the CDR3. Trimming cost V 4 bases and J 4 bases; bases outside gene matches: 12. CDR1 is SEHNR, CDR2 FQNEAQ, per germline (reference sequence). The CDR3 protein is CASSSIDRDRIYGYTF. The DNA of the CDR3 is TGTGCCAGCAGCTCCATAGACAGGGACAGAATCTATGGCTACACCTTC.

Ten or more counts support this clonotype. At one end, the junction sequence differs from germline, possibly due to a read error. The V and J genes are TRBV7-7 and TRBJ2-5; 8 nucleotides match TRBD2. The CDR3 runs 15 residues. The germline V gene has CDR1 SSHAT and CDR2 FNYEAQ (reference sequence). CDR3 nucleotide sequence: TGTGCTAGCAGCTTAGCGCCCGGGGGGGAGAGATCCCAGTACTTC. Translated, it gives CASSLAPGGERSQYF.

This clonotype was seen repeatedly, ten times or more. V and J are TRBV5-1 and TRBJ1-6; D may be TRBD1 (5 bases). Germline V gives CDR1 SGHRS, CDR2 YFSETQ. Trimming stripped 7 bases from V and 8 bases from J, with 13 bases between. The length of the CDR3 is 13 residues. DNA of the CDR3: TGCGCCAGCCGAACTGGGGGTTATTCACCCCTCCACTTT. Translating gives CASRTGGYSPLHF.

This clonotype showed up many times. V gene TRBV5-5 combines with J gene TRBJ1-6; D is undetermined. CDR1 is SGHKS, CDR2 YYEKEE, per germline (reference sequence). The CDR3 runs to 14 residues. Trimming took off 2 bases at V and 6 bases at J, with 9 bases between the two ends. CDR3 in amino acids: CASSLRQLNSPLHF. CDR3 in DNA: TGTGCCAGCAGCTTAAGGCAGCTTAATTCACCCCTCCACTTT.

This clonotype was observed many times. The chain combines TRBV5-1 with TRBJ1-1; D gene ambiguous. Between the trimmed V and J ends, which lost 6 bases and 1 base, there was a span of 16 bases. The CDR3 spans 15 residues. Germline V CDR1 and CDR2: SGHRS, YFSETQ. The CDR3 DNA follows: TGCGCCAGCACAGACCCCGCCATGTGGAACACTGAAGCTTTCTTT. It specifies CASTDPAMWNTEAFF. The complete variable domain, with remaining parts taken from reference TRBV5-1 and TRBJ1-1, reads KAGVTQTPRYLIKTRGQQVTLSCSPISGHRSVSWYQQTPGQGLQFLFEYFSETQRNKGNFPGRFSGRQFSNSRSEMNVSTLELGDSALYLCASTDPAMWNTEAFFGQGTRLTVV.

This clonotype was recorded at least ten times. The V gene is TRBV7-2, the J gene TRBJ2-7, with a possible D match to TRBD2 (6 bases). The germline CDR1 and CDR2 sequences are SGHTA and FQGNSA. With 6 bases removed from V and 3 bases from J, the gap between germline ends came to 18 bases. This CDR3 is 15 amino acids long. CDR3 DNA sequence: TGTGCCAGCAGACCTACTAGCAGTTTCGGCTACGAGCAGTACTTC. Encoded protein: CASRPTSSFGYEQYF.

Ten or more counts support this clonotype. The V gene is TRBV7-8, the J gene TRBJ2-7; the D gene is possibly TRBD1 (5 bases). The CDR3 sequence is 15 residues long. V lost 5 bases and J lost 2, with 16 bases in between. Germline V gene lookup returns CDR1 SGHVS and CDR2 FQNEAQ. For the CDR3, the DNA is TGTGCCAGCAGCATAGGGGCTGGGGTGGCCTACGAGCAGTACTTC. Protein sequence: CASSIGAGVAYEQYF.

This clonotype turned up a few times. The CDR3 DNA sequence: TGTGCCAGCAGCGCCATACCCGGGGGGGCGGATACGCAGTATTTT. Protein sequence: CASSAIPGGADTQYF. The V and J genes are TRBV3-1 and TRBJ2-3; TRBD2 matches 8 bases. The germline gives CDR1 LGHDT, CDR2 YNNKEL (reference sequence). The length of the CDR3 is 15 residues. V lost 5 bases and J lost 6; bases outside the gene matches: 10.

This clonotype has ten or more counts. J is TRBJ1-2 and V is TRBV20-1; no reliable D call. Germline CDR1 reads DFQATT; CDR2 reads SNEGSKA (reference sequence). The CDR3 extends over 9 amino acids. Trimming cost V 5 bases and J 8 bases, with 6 bases left between them. The CDR3, as DNA: TGCAGTGCTCGACTCGGCTACACCTTC. Its translation: CSARLGYTF.

This clonotype was seen repeatedly, ten times or more. The chain combines TRBV5-4 with TRBJ2-3, with TRBD2 identical over 8 bases. The CDR3 contains 15 residues. V was clipped by 5 bases and J by 0 bases; unmatched bases: 5. CDR1 and CDR2 (germline): SGHNT, YYREEE (reference sequence). CDR3 DNA: TGTGCCAGCAGTCCGGGGGGGTTGAGCACAGATACGCAGTATTTT. It encodes CASSPGGLSTDTQYF.

This clonotype came up many times. This rearrangement joins TRBV20-1 to TRBJ2-1; 9 bases are a match to TRBD2. V shed 1 base and J 0 bases; nucleotides not matched to a gene: 4. This CDR3 region has 16 residues. The germline gives CDR1 DFQATT, CDR2 SNEGSKA (reference sequence). The CDR3 DNA reads as TGCAGTGCTAGAGCCTTGACTAGCGGCTCCTACAATGAGCAGTTCTTC. Protein: CSARALTSGSYNEQFF.